This T cell receptor (beta chain) was captured in a study of blood T cell repertoires in COVID-19. Overall study context: Acute and convalescent COVID-19 samples came from the United States, Italy and Spain.

Germline V gives CDR1 LNHNV, CDR2 YYDKDF (reference sequence). CDR3 length: 13 residues. V lost 3 bases to trimming and J lost 9 bases; unmatched junction nucleotides: 6. In the original analysis: Estimation of nucleated cell counts was performed using reference gene primer amplification. Produced via immunoSEQ multiplex PCR; TCRdb's table is partial and in-frame only. The DNA was the basis for D and trimming; V, J and clone size are from that table. The sample consists of around 26,000 clones, roughly 89% of them appearing once. The sequencing sample was made of peripheral blood. The chain couples TRBV15 to TRBJ1-1; 8 nucleotides align to TRBD1. This TCR was recovered from a human donor with active COVID-19. The donor label of this sample is uncertain. The CDR3 sequence is CATSRTGVRQAFF. The CDR3 DNA sequence: TGTGCCACCAGCAGGACAGGGGTTCGACAAGCTTTCTTT.